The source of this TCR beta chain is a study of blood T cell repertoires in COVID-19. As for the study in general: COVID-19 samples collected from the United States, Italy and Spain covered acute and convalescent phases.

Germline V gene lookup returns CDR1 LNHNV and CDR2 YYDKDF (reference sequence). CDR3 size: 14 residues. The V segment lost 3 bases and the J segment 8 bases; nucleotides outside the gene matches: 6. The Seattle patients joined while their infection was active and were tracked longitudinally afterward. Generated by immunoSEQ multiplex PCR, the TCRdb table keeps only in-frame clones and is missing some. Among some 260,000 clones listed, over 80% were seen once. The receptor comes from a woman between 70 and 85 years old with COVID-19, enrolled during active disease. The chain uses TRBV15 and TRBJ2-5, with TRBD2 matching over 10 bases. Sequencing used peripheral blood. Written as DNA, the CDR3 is TGTGCCACCAGCAGTAGCGGGGGGCCGCAAACCCAGTACTTC. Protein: CATSSSGGPQTQYF.